These T cell receptor beta chains were read from a single sample in a study of T cell responses to AZD1222 COVID-19 vaccine. The method was immunoSEQ multiplex PCR; TCRdb's version includes in-frame clones alone and lacks a portion of them. The sample includes 90,000 to 150,000 clones, 80% to 90% of them seen just once. This specimen consisted of peripheral blood, obtained on day 0 of AZD1222 vaccination. These receptors were collected from an adult in good health. The CDR3 runs from the conserved cysteine through the conserved F or W. Each record gives: D gene, J gene, V gene, clone size, CDR3 protein, CDR3 DNA. D genes are given only for firm matches. Clone size is shown for a subset of rows, as once, few, many or a class of expanded clone.

>TRBD1|TRBJ2-2|TRBV27|NA
CASGTGTANTGELFF
TGTGCCAGCGGAACCGGGACAGCGAACACCGGGGAGCTGTTTTTT
>NA|TRBJ1-1|TRBV27|NA
CASSLRQNTEAFF
TGTGCCAGCAGTTTACGGCAGAACACTGAAGCTTTCTTT
>NA|TRBJ2-7|TRBV4-1|NA
CASSPRMEGLSRYEQYF
TGCGCCAGCAGCCCAAGGATGGAAGGGCTCTCTCGGTACGAGCAGTACTTC
>TRBD1|TRBJ2-5|TRBV5-6|NA
CASSIAGTGEETQYF
TGTGCCAGCAGCATCGCTGGGACAGGCGAAGAGACCCAGTACTTC
>TRBD2|TRBJ2-1|TRBV11-2|NA
CASSLVLAGGRNEQFF
TGTGCCAGCAGCTTAGTACTAGCGGGGGGGCGAAATGAGCAGTTCTTC
>NA|TRBJ1-2|TRBV18|NA
CASSPSTPRSGYTF
TGTGCCAGCTCACCTTCTACACCAAGGTCTGGCTACACCTTC
>NA|TRBJ1-1|TRBV30|NA
CAWSVRLGNTEAFF
TGTGCCTGGAGTGTACGTCTTGGGAACACTGAAGCTTTCTTT
>NA|TRBJ2-7|TRBV5-5|NA
CASSFAPSSREQYF
TGTGCCAGCAGCTTCGCCCCCTCATCTCGGGAGCAGTACTTC
>NA|TRBJ1-5|TRBV19|NA
CASSILVSSNQPQHF
TGTGCCAGTAGTATATTAGTGTCTAGCAATCAGCCCCAGCATTTT
>NA|TRBJ2-1|TRBV19|NA
CASSPGQNYNEQFF
TGTGCCAGTAGTCCCGGACAGAACTACAATGAGCAGTTCTTC
>NA|TRBJ1-5|TRBV27|many
CASSLGGRYSNQPQHF
TGTGCCAGCAGTTTGGGGGGCAGATATAGCAATCAGCCCCAGCATTTT
>NA|TRBJ1-1|TRBV21-1|NA
CASSKGQRATEAFF
TGTGCCAGCAGCAAGGGACAGCGGGCCACTGAAGCTTTCTTT
>TRBD1|TRBJ1-3|TRBV27|NA
CASSLPGQVCSGNTIYF
TGTGCCAGCAGCCTCCCGGGACAGGTTTGCTCTGGAAACACCATATATTTT
>NA|TRBJ2-1|TRBV27|NA
CASSAAGLNYNEQFF
TGTGCCAGCAGTGCTGCGGGGCTGAACTACAATGAGCAGTTCTTC
>NA|TRBJ2-3|TRBV5-6|once
CASSLTGPDTQYF
TGTGCCAGCAGCTTAACAGGGCCAGATACGCAGTATTTT